The clone carrying this T cell receptor beta chain was found a few times. Its antigen remains unidentified. The germline CDR1 and CDR2 sequences are MNHNY and SVGAGI (reference sequence). V was clipped by 6 bases and J by 2 bases; unmatched bases: 6. The CDR3 is 15 amino acids. Primers used in a second PCR of about 7 to 12 cycles were a sample-barcoded 5' primer and a J-beta primer mix. TCRdb re-analysed the 5' RACE reads in MiXCR, keeping a single row per CDR3 protein. The repertoire has 700,000 to 1,000,000 distinct CDR3 sequences, roughly 44% of them found once; the top ten carry about 21%. The record originates from a study of blood T cells in healthy people across ages. Each donor supplied roughly 9 milliliters of peripheral blood. Study-level findings and limits: Nothing was known about donor CMV status, and this possibly confounded expanded clonotype changes.

This clonotype originated in a man between 60 and 75 years old in good health. The chain combines TRBV6-6 with TRBJ2-3; 9 bases agree with TRBD1. Sequencing was carried out using blood. The DNA of the CDR3 is TGTGCCAGCAGGGATGGGACAGGGCTCACAGATACGCAGTATTTT. The encoded protein is CASRDGTGLTDTQYF.